The next 21 T cell receptor beta chains were all read from a single sample in a study of T cell repertoires in cytomegalovirus infection. TCRdb fed the reads into MiXCR, producing one record per CDR3 protein. The data hold almost 300,000 distinct CDR3 sequences, with about 9.2% observed a single time. Sequencing used PBMCs. The receptors stem from a human donor in good health (CMV status not recorded). Some clones in this sample may be carry-over from other donors' samples.

There are a few counts of this clonotype. This CDR3 is CATARGTLNTDTQYF. DNA for the CDR3: TGTGCCACCGCACGGGGGACCCTAAACACAGATACGCAGTATTTT. V is TRBV19 and J is TRBJ2-3; possible D gene TRBD2, 6 bases. Germline V gene data show CDR1 as LNHDA and CDR2 as SQIVND (reference sequence). This CDR3 comprises 15 residues. With 10 bases removed from V and 2 bases from J, the gap between germline ends came to 19 bases.

This clonotype has a handful of counts. The gene calls are TRBV6-2 or TRBV6-3 and TRBJ2-1, with unresolved D. There are 11 residues in the CDR3. Germline CDR1 is MNHEY and CDR2 is SVGEGT. V was cut by 2 bases and J by 13 bases, with 9 bases left in between. The CDR3 bases are TGTGCCAGCAGTTACCGGTGGGCACAGTTCTTC. It codes for CASSYRWAQFF.

The table lists this clonotype with a few counts. The rearrangement uses TRBV4-3 and TRBJ2-3, with D maybe TRBD1 (6 bases). Between the trimmed V and J ends, which lost 3 bases and 5 bases, there was a span of 12 bases. Germline-derived CDR1 and CDR2 are LGHNA and YSLEER. This CDR3 comprises 14 residues. This chain's CDR3 is CASSQNRVEDTQYF. In nucleotides, the CDR3 is TGCGCCAGCAGCCAGAACAGGGTTGAAGATACGCAGTATTTT.

This clonotype was counted many times. The V and J genes are TRBV28 and TRBJ2-5; D is unclear. V was pared by 1 base and J by 2 bases, with 17 bases between. This CDR3 has 17 residues. CDR1 and CDR2 (germline): MDHEN, SYDVKM. The CDR3 loop reads CASSLSVVVGPQETQYF. The DNA of the CDR3 is TGTGCCAGCAGTTTATCAGTGGTTGTCGGCCCTCAAGAGACCCAGTACTTC.

This clonotype was counted many times. The rearrangement links TRBV19 to TRBJ1-6; TRBD1 is a possible D gene (5 bases). The CDR3 has 14 amino acids. V lost 9 bases and J 0 bases, leaving 9 bases between the germline ends. Germline CDR1 LNHDA, CDR2 SQIVND (reference sequence). The CDR3 sequence is CASGALSYNSPLHF. For the CDR3, the DNA is TGTGCCAGCGGGGCTCTCTCCTATAATTCACCCCTCCACTTT.

This clonotype was recorded many times. The V gene is TRBV12-3 or TRBV12-4, the J gene TRBJ1-3; D not resolved. The CDR3 has 14 amino acids. V was pared by 7 bases and J by 2 bases, with 12 bases between. The CDR3 spells CASNLFGAGNTIYF. CDR3 in DNA: TGTGCCAGCAATCTTTTCGGTGCTGGAAACACCATATATTTT.

The table lists this clonotype with many counts. V is TRBV18 and J is TRBJ2-5; no firm D call. The CDR3 consists of 11 residues. CDR1 is KGHSH and CDR2 is LQKENI in the germline V gene. V was shortened by 2 bases and J by 6 bases, with 4 bases between the two germline ends. For the CDR3, the DNA is TGTGCCAGCTCACCAGGGCAGACCCAGTACTTC. It is translated as CASSPGQTQYF.

The V gene is TRBV29-1, the J gene TRBJ1-2; D unresolved. Trimming removed 6 bases from V and 8 bases from J, with 19 bases in between. CDR3 length: 13 residues. CDR1 and CDR2 from the germline V gene are SQVTM and ANQGSEA. The CDR3 protein is CSVPYAAAWGYTF. CDR3 DNA sequence: TGCAGCGTGCCGTATGCGGCAGCCTGGGGCTACACCTTC. The full variable domain, rest sourced from reference TRBV29-1 and TRBJ1-2, is SAVISQKPSRDICQRGTSLTIQCQVDSQVTMMFWYRQQPGQSLTLIATANQGSEATYESGFVIDKFPISRPNLTFSTLTVSNMSPEDSSIYLCSVPYAAAWGYTFGSGTRLTVV.

This clonotype was seen at least ten times. The genes are TRBV6-5 and TRBJ1-2; D unclear. Trimming stripped 5 bases from V and 4 bases from J, with 11 bases between. This CDR3 spans 13 amino acids. Germline CDR1 reads MNHEY; CDR2 reads SVGAGI. CDR3 nucleotide sequence: TGTGCCAGCAGTACCCGGTCAATCTATGGCTACACCTTC. This gives the protein CASSTRSIYGYTF.

This clonotype was counted at least ten times. V usage is TRBV15 and J usage is TRBJ1-1; D unresolved. The CDR3 contains 15 residues. The germline V gene encodes CDR1 LNHNV and CDR2 YYDKDF (reference sequence). The germline V and J ends were trimmed by 0 bases and 0 bases, with 8 bases remaining between them. The CDR3 spells CATSRDPPMNTEAFF. Written as DNA, the CDR3 is TGTGCCACCAGCAGAGATCCACCCATGAACACTGAAGCTTTCTTT.

This clonotype was observed many times. This chain joins TRBV7-8 and TRBJ2-3; 13 bases are a match to TRBD2. The CDR3 spans 19 residues. Per the germline V gene, CDR1 is SGHVS and CDR2 is FQNEAQ. After removal of 5 bases from V and 0 bases from J, the junction contained 11 bases not matched to a gene. The CDR3 loop reads CASSLRLAGGRASTDTQYF. The CDR3 DNA reads as TGTGCCAGCAGCCTGCGACTAGCGGGGGGCCGGGCCAGCACAGATACGCAGTATTTT.

This clonotype was recorded at least ten times. This CDR3 reads CASSQDLSYTF. CDR3 nucleotide sequence: TGTGCCAGCAGTCAGGACCTGAGCTACACCTTC. V is TRBV6-6 and J is TRBJ1-2, with unresolved D. Germline assignment: CDR1 MNHNY and CDR2 SVGAGI (reference sequence). Trimming left V 5 bases short and J 9 bases short, with 10 bases between. The CDR3 runs 11 residues.

This clonotype has only a few counts. The rearrangement joins TRBV20-1 to TRBJ1-2, with D uncertain. CDR3 length equals 16 residues. Germline values: CDR1 DFQATT, CDR2 SNEGSKA (reference sequence). V dropped 0 bases and J dropped 5 bases, with 19 bases sitting between them. The CDR3 region is CSARDPEQSASYGYTF. DNA of the CDR3: TGCAGTGCTAGAGACCCTGAACAGTCCGCCTCTTATGGCTACACCTTC.

This clonotype was picked up many times. The chain links TRBV6-2 or TRBV6-3 to TRBJ1-1; D is unresolved. The CDR3 extends over 14 amino acids. Deletions cut 4 bases from V and 2 bases from J, with 11 bases between. The V gene's germline CDR1 is MNHEY and CDR2 SVGEGT. The CDR3 sequence: CASSSGSLNTEAFF. The CDR3 bases are TGTGCCAGCAGTTCCGGGTCCCTCAACACTGAAGCTTTCTTT.

This clonotype was found many times. J is TRBJ2-2 and V is TRBV10-2, with 10 bases identical to TRBD1. Germline CDR1 reads WSHSY; CDR2 reads SAAADI. J gave up 5 bases and V 6 bases, and 3 bases lay outside the gene matches. This CDR3 has 14 amino acids. CDR3 protein: CASRDRGRTGELFF. DNA of the CDR3: TGCGCCAGCAGGGACAGGGGGAGGACCGGGGAGCTGTTTTTT.

The table lists this clonotype with many counts. This rearrangement joins TRBV20-1 to TRBJ1-5, with TRBD1 matching over 7 bases. Looked up from germline, CDR1 is DFQATT and CDR2 is SNEGSKA (reference sequence). This CDR3 has 15 amino acids. V lost 6 bases to trimming and J lost 6 bases; unmatched junction nucleotides: 14. CDR3 protein: CSAPYRQGLGQPQHF. The CDR3 coding sequence is TGCAGTGCCCCTTACCGACAGGGTCTAGGTCAGCCCCAGCATTTT.

This clonotype was counted only a few times. The V and J genes are TRBV20-1 and TRBJ2-3, with 11 nucleotides matching TRBD2. Trimming removed 2 bases from V and 0 bases from J; junction bases left unmatched: 1. The CDR3 is made up of 15 amino acids. CDR1 DFQATT and CDR2 SNEGSKA come from the germline V gene (reference sequence). The CDR3 sequence is CSARTSGGSTDTQYF. CDR3 DNA: TGCAGTGCTAGAACTAGCGGGGGAAGCACAGATACGCAGTATTTT.

V and J are TRBV29-1 and TRBJ1-5; 8 bases align to TRBD1. Germline V gene sequence: CDR1 SQVTM, CDR2 ANQGSEA. Trimming at V came to 4 bases and at J to 1 base, leaving 0 bases not matched to a gene. The CDR3 contains 13 residues. CDR3 loop: CSVGQGSNQPQHF. The CDR3 DNA follows: TGCAGCGTTGGACAGGGGAGCAATCAGCCCCAGCATTTT.

This clonotype came up many times. The rearrangement links TRBV7-2 to TRBJ1-1; TRBD1 might be the D (5 bases). Germline CDR1 SGHTA, CDR2 FQGNSA. Trimming removed 5 bases from V and 1 base from J, with 14 bases in between. The CDR3 length is 15 residues. The DNA for the CDR3 is TGTGCCAGCAGCCCCCCTTGGGGCCGGAACACTGAAGCTTTCTTT. Amino acids: CASSPPWGRNTEAFF.

This clonotype was counted many times. J is TRBJ1-2 and V is TRBV6-1, with TRBD1 identical over 7 bases. The CDR3 totals 13 residues. V trimming: 7 bases; J trimming: 2 bases; junction bases outside the gene matches: 4. The V gene's germline CDR1 is MNHNS and CDR2 SASEGT. The CDR3 coding sequence is TGTGCCAGCAAGGCAGGGGGAAACTATGGCTACACCTTC. It is translated as CASKAGGNYGYTF.

This clonotype was counted between two and nine times. CDR3 in DNA: TGCGCCAGCAGCTTGGCCTTTCAGCCTAGTAGAGGTGAGCAGTTCTTC. Translated: CASSLAFQPSRGEQFF. This chain joins TRBV5-1 and TRBJ2-1, with D uncertain. Trimming cost V 0 bases and J 9 bases, with 19 bases left between them. CDR3 length: 16 residues. Germline values: CDR1 SGHRS, CDR2 YFSETQ.